This is a list of T cell receptor beta chains from one sample in a study of control samples from healthy donors and cancer patients. Sequencing used immunoSEQ multiplex PCR; TCRdb keeps in-frame clones, though not all of them. Among under 450,000 clones listed, about nine tenths were seen once. The sequenced sample consisted of PBMCs. Every receptor here comes from a man in his forties with head and neck cancer. CDR3s include the opening cysteine and the closing phenylalanine or tryptophan. The D gene is left open where the match is weak. Size values are once, few and many counts, or a class for expanded clones, and some rows have none.

D	V	J	size	CDR3	DNA
NA	TRBV11-1	TRBJ2-7	NA	CASSATVLFEQYF	TGTGCCAGCAGCGCCACCGTGCTGTTCGAGCAGTACTTC
NA	TRBV4-3	TRBJ2-5	NA	CASSQGPGRQETQYF	TGCGCCAGCAGCCAGGGTCCGGGAAGGCAAGAGACCCAGTACTTC
NA	TRBV6-5	TRBJ1-4	few	CASSDSATNEKLFF	TGTGCCAGCAGCGACAGTGCAACTAATGAAAAACTGTTTTTT
NA	TRBV11-1	TRBJ1-1	NA	CASSPGPMNTEAFF	TGTGCCAGCAGCCCGGGACCGATGAACACTGAAGCTTTCTTT
NA	TRBV2	TRBJ2-1	NA	CASSGETGGSYNEQFF	TGTGCCAGCAGTGGAGAGACGGGCGGGTCCTACAATGAGCAGTTCTTC
NA	TRBV19	TRBJ2-1	NA	CASSIDQAIYNEQFF	TGTGCCAGTAGTATAGATCAGGCTATCTACAATGAGCAGTTCTTC
TRBD2	TRBV5-6	TRBJ2-7	NA	CASSLQGLAGGSYEQYF	TGTGCCAGCAGCTTGCAGGGACTAGCGGGAGGGTCGTACGAGCAGTACTTC
NA	TRBV4-3	TRBJ2-7	NA	CASSQDSGSEQYF	TGCGCCAGCAGCCAAGACAGTGGGAGCGAGCAGTACTTC
NA	TRBV11-2	TRBJ2-1	NA	CASNIGRGRGSSYNEQFF	TGTGCCAGCAACATCGGGAGGGGGCGGGGGAGCTCCTACAATGAGCAGTTCTTC
NA	TRBV28	TRBJ1-2	NA	CASSNPGRGNYGYTF	TGTGCCAGCAGTAACCCGGGACGGGGCAACTATGGCTACACCTTC
NA	TRBV11-2	TRBJ2-7	NA	CASSLDPGSYEQYF	TGTGCCAGCAGCTTAGATCCTGGCAGCTACGAGCAGTACTTC
NA	TRBV27	TRBJ2-1	NA	CASSLRGSSVGNNEQFF	TGTGCCAGCAGCCTTCGCGGGTCGAGTGTCGGCAACAATGAGCAGTTCTTC
TRBD2	TRBV11-2	TRBJ2-3	NA	CASSRGAGGGTDTQYF	TGTGCCAGCAGCAGGGGAGCGGGGGGGGGCACAGATACGCAGTATTTT
TRBD1	TRBV6-5	TRBJ2-2	once	CASHRGGTGELFF	TGTGCCAGCCACAGGGGTGGCACCGGGGAGCTGTTTTTT
NA	TRBV7-8	TRBJ1-1	NA	CASSLITGTEAFF	TGTGCCAGCAGCTTAATAACGGGAACTGAAGCTTTCTTT
TRBD2	TRBV7-9	TRBJ2-1	once	CASSSSVAGGTYNEQFF	TGTGCCAGCAGCTCTTCCGTAGCGGGAGGAACCTACAATGAGCAGTTCTTC
NA	TRBV7-9	TRBJ1-1	NA	CASSPRVTNTEAFF	TGTGCCAGCAGCCCTCGGGTGACGAACACTGAAGCTTTCTTT
NA	TRBV11-2	TRBJ2-5	NA	CASTPFDRAEETQYF	TGTGCCAGCACCCCTTTCGACCGGGCGGAAGAGACCCAGTACTTC
TRBD1	TRBV5-1	TRBJ2-1	NA	CASQGDSNEQFF	TGCGCCAGCCAGGGGGACAGCAATGAGCAGTTCTTC
NA	TRBV19	TRBJ1-5	NA	CASSIAREDQPQHF	TGTGCCAGTAGTATTGCCAGAGAAGATCAGCCCCAGCATTTT
NA	TRBV4-2	TRBJ2-7	NA	CASSHLTGKSYEQYF	TGTGCCAGCAGCCATTTGACGGGGAAGAGCTACGAGCAGTACTTC
NA	TRBV30	TRBJ1-4	NA	CAWLDRTEKLFF	TGTGCCTGGCTGGACCGAACTGAAAAACTGTTTTTT